These T cell receptor beta chains were read from a single sample in a study of naive and memory T cell subsets. Via MiXCR, TCRdb re-called the 5' RACE reads, giving one row per CDR3 protein. The sample yields more than 20,000 distinct CDR3 sequences, 20% to 25% seen once. Receptors were obtained from a female donor in good health. Both conserved end residues are part of each CDR3. Fields, in order: CDR3 length, D gene, clone size, J gene, V gene, CDR3 DNA, CDR3 protein. D genes are given only for firm matches. A row's size may be missing; if present it is once, few, many or a size class.

10 | - | many | TRBJ1-1 | TRBV29-1 | TGCAGCGCTCTGACAGGCGAAGCTTTCTTT | CSALTGEAFF
14 | - | many | TRBJ2-1 | TRBV20-1 | TGCAGTGCGCAAACAGCGCGCGGCTACAATGAGCAGTTCTTC | CSAQTARGYNEQFF
14 | TRBD1 | once | TRBJ2-1 | TRBV6-6 | TGTGCCAGCAGTTACTTCTTTCAGGGGGATGAGCAGTTCTTC | CASSYFFQGDEQFF
15 | - | - | TRBJ2-7 | TRBV20-1 | TGCAGTGCTAGAGATTTGCGGACCCTCTCCTACGAGCAGTACTTC | CSARDLRTLSYEQYF
15 | - | - | TRBJ1-5 | TRBV20-1 | TGCAGTGCTAGCGGAGCCCCGGGGAGCAATCAGCCCCAGCATTTT | CSASGAPGSNQPQHF
13 | - | - | TRBJ1-1 | TRBV29-1 | TGCAGCGTTGAAGATCCATCGATTGTCGGGGCTTTCTTT | CSVEDPSIVGAFF
15 | TRBD2 | many | TRBJ2-7 | TRBV2 | TGTGCCAGCAGTCCAACTAGCGGGAGAACCCACGAGCAGTACTTC | CASSPTSGRTHEQYF
15 | TRBD2 | many | TRBJ2-2 | TRBV6-5 | TGTGCCAGCAGTTACAGGCGGGGGGGCTCCGGGGAGCTGTTTTTT | CASSYRRGGSGELFF
16 | - | - | TRBJ2-6 | TRBV12-3/TRBV12-4 | TGTGCCAGCAGCAAAGGACGGTTATCTGGGGCCAACGTCCTGACTTTC | CASSKGRLSGANVLTF
12 | - | - | TRBJ2-7 | TRBV20-1 | TGCAGTGCTAGCGGGGGTTTTTACGAGCAGTACTTC | CSASGGFYEQYF
15 | - | - | TRBJ2-7 | TRBV6-5 | TGTGCCAGCAGTTATGGACGGGCTATTTTCTACGAGCAGTACTTC | CASSYGRAIFYEQYF
15 | - | many | TRBJ2-7 | TRBV14 | TGTGCCAGCAGCCCTAAACCGGGCGGATCCTACGAGCAGTACTTC | CASSPKPGGSYEQYF
14 | TRBD2 | medium-sized | TRBJ2-1 | TRBV28 | TGTGCCAGCACCTTAAGCGGGAAGTACAATGAGCAGTTCTTC | CASTLSGKYNEQFF
15 | TRBD2 | few | TRBJ2-5 | TRBV20-1 | TGCAGTGCCGGGACTAGCGGGACGTGGGAAGAGACCCAGTACTTC | CSAGTSGTWEETQYF
14 | - | many | TRBJ1-6 | TRBV6-1 | TGTGCCAGCAGTGAACAGGGCGAGGTTTCACCCCTCCACTTT | CASSEQGEVSPLHF